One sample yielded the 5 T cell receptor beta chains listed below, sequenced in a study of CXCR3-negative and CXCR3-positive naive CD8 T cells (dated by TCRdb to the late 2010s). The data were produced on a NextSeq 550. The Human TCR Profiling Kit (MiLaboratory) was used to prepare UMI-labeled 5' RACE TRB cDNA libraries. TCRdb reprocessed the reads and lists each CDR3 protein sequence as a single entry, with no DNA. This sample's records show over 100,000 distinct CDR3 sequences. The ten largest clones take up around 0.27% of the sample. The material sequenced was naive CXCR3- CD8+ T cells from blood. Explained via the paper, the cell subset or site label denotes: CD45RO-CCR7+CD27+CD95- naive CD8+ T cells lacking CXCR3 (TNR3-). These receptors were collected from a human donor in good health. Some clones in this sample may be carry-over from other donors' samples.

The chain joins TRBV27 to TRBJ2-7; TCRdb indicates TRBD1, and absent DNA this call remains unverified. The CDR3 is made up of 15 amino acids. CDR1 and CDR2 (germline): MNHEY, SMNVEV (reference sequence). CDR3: CASRLAGAIRYEQYF.

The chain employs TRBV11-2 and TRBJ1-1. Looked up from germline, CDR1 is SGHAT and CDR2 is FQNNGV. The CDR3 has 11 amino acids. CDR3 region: CASSLGGFTDF.

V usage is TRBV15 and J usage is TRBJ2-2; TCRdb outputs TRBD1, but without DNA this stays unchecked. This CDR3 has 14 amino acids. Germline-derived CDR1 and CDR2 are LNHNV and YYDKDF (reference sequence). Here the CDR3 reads CAIGQGPTTGELFF.

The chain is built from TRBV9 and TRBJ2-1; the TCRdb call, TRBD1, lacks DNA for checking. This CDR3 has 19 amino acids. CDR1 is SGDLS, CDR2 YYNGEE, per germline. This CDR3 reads CASSSGRDRGTLPYNEQFF.

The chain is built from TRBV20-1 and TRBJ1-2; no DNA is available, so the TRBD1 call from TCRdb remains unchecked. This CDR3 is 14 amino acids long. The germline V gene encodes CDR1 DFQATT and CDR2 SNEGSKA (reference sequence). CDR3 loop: CSASDSGEHYGYTF.